This TCR beta chain was sequenced during a study of blood T cell repertoires in COVID-19. TCRdb's copy holds only in-frame clones and misses some; the assay was immunoSEQ multiplex PCR. This sample has approximately 350,000 clones, with approximately 86% found just once. Patients at the Seattle site were enrolled during active infection and followed longitudinally. V dropped 1 base and J dropped 4 bases, with 11 bases sitting between them. CDR1 SGHVS and CDR2 FNYEAQ come from the germline V gene. The CDR3 is made up of 15 amino acids. The sequence was obtained from a woman aged 60-75 years with COVID-19, enrolled during active disease. Sequenced input: peripheral blood. J is TRBJ1-5 and V is TRBV7-6, with D maybe TRBD1 (5 bases). This CDR3 reads CASSLDPGLNQPQHF. The DNA for the CDR3 is TGTGCCAGCAGCTTAGACCCGGGACTGAATCAGCCCCAGCATTTT.